These 16 T cell receptor beta chains share one sample of origin, sequenced in a study of blood T cell repertoires in COVID-19. Generated by immunoSEQ multiplex PCR, the TCRdb table keeps only in-frame clones and is missing some. The sample consists of more than 300,000 clones, about 89% of them appearing once. The sequencing sample was made of PBMCs or T cells enriched from blood (not recorded which). The receptors stem from a woman in her forties who had been exposed to COVID-19.

In DNA, the CDR3 is TGTGCCAGCAGTGACACGGGAGGGACCCAGTACTTC. As protein: CASSDTGGTQYF. The chain employs TRBV6-2 or TRBV6-3 and TRBJ2-5; 7 bases are a match to TRBD2. The J segment lost 7 bases and the V segment lost 5 bases, leaving 4 bases of the junction unmatched. Per the germline V gene, CDR1 is MNHEY and CDR2 is SVGEGT. This CDR3 comprises 12 residues.

Here the CDR3 DNA reads TGTGCCAGCAGTGAGAGGGGACAAGTCTACGAGCAGTACTTC. It is translated as CASSERGQVYEQYF. The chain links TRBV6-1 to TRBJ2-7, with a possible D match to TRBD1 (6 bases). Between the trimmed V and J ends, which lost 3 bases and 3 bases, there was a span of 12 bases. This CDR3 has 14 amino acids. The germline V gene encodes CDR1 MNHNS and CDR2 SASEGT.

The chain carries TRBV19 and TRBJ1-5, with 9 bases lining up with TRBD1. Trimming cost V 4 bases and J 1 base; bases outside gene matches: 2. Germline CDR1 is LNHDA and CDR2 is SQIVND (reference sequence). This CDR3 contains 15 residues. Here the CDR3 reads CASSNRGPSNQPQHF. The DNA for the CDR3 is TGTGCCAGTAGTAACAGGGGGCCAAGCAATCAGCCCCAGCATTTT. Using reference TRBV19 and TRBJ1-5 for the parts outside the CDR3, the full variable domain is DGGITQSPKYLFRKEGQNVTLSCEQNLNHDAMYWYRQDPGQGLRLIYYSQIVNDFQKGDIAEGYSVSREKKESFPLTVTSAQKNPTAFYLCASSNRGPSNQPQHFGDGTRLSIL.

The rearrangement uses TRBV3-1 (or the pseudogene TRBV3-2) and TRBJ2-1, with 12 bases lining up with TRBD2. The CDR3 totals 21 residues. CDR1 and CDR2 from the germline V gene are LGHDT and YNNKEL (reference sequence). Unmatched junction bases numbered 12, after V lost 0 bases and J lost 0 bases. CDR3 in DNA: TGTGCCAGCAGCCAAGATCGGGATGGACTAGCGGGGTTTAGCTCCTACAATGAGCAGTTCTTC. Its translation: CASSQDRDGLAGFSSYNEQFF.

This chain uses TRBV7-8 with TRBJ2-7, with 7 positions matching TRBD1. After removal of 3 bases from V and 2 bases from J, the junction contained 10 bases not matched to a gene. From germline, CDR1 is SGHVS and CDR2 FQNEAQ. The CDR3 runs 16 residues. The CDR3 loop is CASSLGSGQGAYEQYF. Here the CDR3 DNA reads TGTGCCAGCAGCTTGGGGAGTGGGCAGGGGGCCTACGAGCAGTACTTC.

The gene calls are TRBV28 and TRBJ1-1; maybe TRBD1 (5 bases). The CDR3 totals 14 residues. Germline CDR1 reads MDHEN; CDR2 reads SYDVKM. Deletions cut 6 bases from V and 5 bases from J, with 16 bases between. The CDR3 sequence is CASSEPPGGTEAFF. In DNA form, the CDR3 reads TGTGCCAGCAGCGAGCCCCCCGGGGGGACTGAAGCTTTCTTT.

The rearrangement uses TRBV18 and TRBJ2-1; TRBD1 matches at 7 bases. V lost 4 bases to trimming and J lost 8 bases; unmatched junction nucleotides: 8. The V gene's germline CDR1 is KGHSH and CDR2 LQKENI. The CDR3 consists of 14 residues. CDR3 region: CASSRRQGEDEQFF. The CDR3 DNA reads as TGTGCCAGCTCACGACGACAGGGAGAAGATGAGCAGTTCTTC.

V gene TRBV5-4 combines with J gene TRBJ2-7, with a tentative D call TRBD2 (7 bases). From germline, CDR1 is SGHNT and CDR2 YYREEE (reference sequence). CDR3 length: 14 amino acids. Trimming pared 4 bases from V and 7 bases from J, leaving 18 bases between. The CDR3 DNA follows: TGTGCCAGCAGCCCTAGCGGAGGGGGGCGTGAGCAGTACTTC. Protein sequence: CASSPSGGGREQYF. The full variable domain, its missing parts supplied by reference TRBV5-4 and TRBJ2-7, is ETGVTQSPTHLIKTRGQQVTLRCSSQSGHNTVSWYQQALGQGPQFIFQYYREEENGRGNFPPRFSGLQFPNYSSELNVNALELDDSALYLCASSPSGGGREQYFGPGTRLTVT.

The table lists this clone with a few counts. V gene TRBV5-1 combines with J gene TRBJ2-7; TRBD2 matches 10 bases. V lost 4 bases and J lost 12; bases outside the gene matches: 13. CDR1 is SGHRS and CDR2 is YFSETQ in the germline V gene. This CDR3 spans 14 amino acids. CDR3 protein: CASSPGLAAGYAYF. The DNA of the CDR3 is TGCGCCAGCAGCCCCGGACTAGCGGCGGGGTATGCGTACTTC.

This sequence joins TRBV5-8 and TRBJ2-7; TRBD2 matches 10 bases. CDR1 is SGHTS and CDR2 is YDEGEE in the germline V gene. The CDR3 consists of 14 residues. With V trimmed by 1 base and J by 2 bases, 0 bases remained unmatched. The CDR3 region is CASSLTSGTYEQYF. CDR3 sequence (DNA): TGTGCCAGCAGCTTGACTAGCGGGACCTACGAGCAGTACTTC.

V and J are TRBV27 and TRBJ2-7; TRBD1 aligns across 8 bases. Germline V gene data show CDR1 as MNHEY and CDR2 as SMNVEV (reference sequence). The CDR3 runs 13 residues. The trim removed 3 bases at V and 3 bases at J, leaving 1 base unmatched. CDR3 amino acids: CASSFDRGYEQYF. Here the CDR3 DNA reads TGTGCCAGCAGTTTTGACAGGGGCTACGAGCAGTACTTC.

This chain links TRBV19 with TRBJ1-1; 7 bases fit TRBD1. CDR1 is LNHDA and CDR2 is SQIVND in the germline V gene (reference sequence). Germline trimming cut 7 bases from V and 5 bases from J; bases unmatched to any gene: 4. CDR3 size: 12 residues. The CDR3, as DNA: TGTGCCAGTAACAGGGGAGGAACTGAAGCTTTCTTT. It yields the protein CASNRGGTEAFF.

The chain links TRBV5-1 to TRBJ2-2; D perhaps matches TRBD1 (6 bases). The CDR3 is 16 residues long. Trimming removed 4 bases from V and 4 bases from J, with 17 bases in between. In germline, CDR1 is SGHRS, CDR2 YFSETQ. CDR3 amino acids: CASSPGRGGGTGELFF. As DNA, the CDR3 is TGCGCCAGCAGCCCCGGCAGGGGCGGTGGCACCGGGGAGCTGTTTTTT. Full variable domain (missing parts from reference TRBV5-1 and TRBJ2-2): KAGVTQTPRYLIKTRGQQVTLSCSPISGHRSVSWYQQTPGQGLQFLFEYFSETQRNKGNFPGRFSGRQFSNSRSEMNVSTLELGDSALYLCASSPGRGGGTGELFFGEGSRLTVL.

The chain recombines TRBV7-9 with TRBJ2-3; 7 positions agree with TRBD1. Looked up from germline, CDR1 is SEHNR and CDR2 is FQNEAQ (reference sequence). The length of the CDR3 is 15 residues. V trimming: 1 base; J trimming: 3 bases; junction bases outside the gene matches: 4. For the CDR3, the DNA is TGTGCCAGCAGCTTAGAGAGGGGGCAAACAGATACGCAGTATTTT. Amino acids: CASSLERGQTDTQYF.

CDR3: CASSLDRNNSPLHF. The CDR3 region has the DNA TGTGCCAGCAGCTTGGACAGGAATAATTCACCCCTCCACTTT. The rearrangement joins TRBV5-4 to TRBJ1-6; possible D gene TRBD1, 5 bases. CDR1 is SGHNT, CDR2 YYREEE, per germline (reference sequence). V was shortened by 0 bases and J by 5 bases, with 6 bases between the two germline ends. The CDR3 has 14 residues.

The rearrangement uses TRBV5-4 and TRBJ2-5, with 16 bases fitting TRBD2. This CDR3 has 17 amino acids. Trimming took 2 bases from V and 3 from J; bases not matched to a gene: 4. CDR1 is SGHNT and CDR2 is YYREEE in the germline V gene (reference sequence). CDR3 sequence: CASSLPGLAGGKETQYF. The DNA for the CDR3 is TGTGCCAGCAGCTTACCGGGACTAGCGGGGGGGAAAGAGACCCAGTACTTC.